This TCR beta chain appears in the sequencing data of a study of regulatory T cells in long-lasting Graves disease (dated by TCRdb to 2020 to 2023). Some background on the complete study: To count as having persistent Graves' disease, a patient had to have received antithyroid drug treatment for over 5 years with TSH receptor autoantibodies remaining persistently positive. Peripheral blood TCR sequencing and RNA sequencing compared persistent Graves' disease patients with newly diagnosed Graves' disease patients. The study was registered as a clinical trial and conducted in China. A total of about 33 samples underwent TCR sequencing, from roughly 13 patients with persistent Graves' disease and around 20 patients with newly diagnosed Graves' disease. Antithyroid drugs had been taken for approximately 10 years on average by persistent Graves' disease patients in the clinical cohort. Broad study findings and their caveats: Lower TCR Shannon entropy and fewer highly expanded clones were observed in persistent Graves' disease patients than in newly diagnosed patients, which suggested clonal expansion. The small sample size was acknowledged by the authors as a limitation that may reduce accuracy. Persistent disease showed preferential use of TRBV28, TRBJ1-2 and TRBJ2-5, whereas newly diagnosed disease favored TRBV20-1 and TRBJ2-1. Sequencing and analysis were limited to the TCR beta chain. Because the primary lesion, thyroid tissue, could not be accessed, the study looked at peripheral blood alone. A larger number of public clonotypes was shared among persistent patients (approximately 2,500) than among newly diagnosed patients (around 970).

This specimen's time point label, interpreted: persistent/refractory GD, antithyroid drugs over 5 years with positive TRAb. For both TCR sequencing and RNA sequencing, RNA was extracted from PBMCs in TRIzol. The diagnosis of Graves' disease followed American Thyroid Association guidelines. Patients for the study were recruited at an endocrinology department in Xi'an, China. Each patient gave 7.5 to 10 milliliters of peripheral blood, collected in an EDTA anticoagulant tube. Ficoll Paque Plus density gradient separation was used to isolate PBMCs, and no further T cell sorting was done. An Agilent 2100 Bioanalyzer and agarose gel were used to check RNA quality, while a NanoDrop 2000 measured RNA concentration. The library was made by multiplex PCR. Data came from an Illumina HiSeq 4000. To build TCR beta libraries, CDR3 regions were amplified by Arm-PCR using iRepertoire HTBI primers. Gel purification was performed on PCR products prior to sequencing. The published analysis was carried out like this. Gene usage analysis of CDR3 amino acid clonotypes used the 60 to 80 TRBV and around 13 TRBJ segments found across samples. COPE and FqMerger were used to merge filtered high-quality paired reads into contigs. BLAST was used to align contigs to IMGT TRBV, TRBD and TRBJ reference genes, with CDR3 defined following IMGT. Any clonotype with a frequency above 0.1% was counted as a highly expanded clone. Repertoire diversity was measured by Shannon entropy, and V-J evenness by the Gini coefficient. A clonotype was considered public if more than one individual shared it. The public sequencing data were trimmed at Q25 with fastp and processed into clonotypes with MiXCR by TCRdb, which kept only in-frame beta chains. Merged by CDR3 protein, the rows form single entries marked with the most common genes and DNA. The V and J calls, along with clone size, are taken from TCRdb and not from the paper's own processing. The sample profile shows roughly 450,000 distinct CDR3 sequences; 20% to 25% of them were found once. The ten most abundant clones make up 6.5% to 10% of the sample.

As for this clonotype: It has no known antigen specificity. No base quality values were provided; no much bigger clone lies one nucleotide off.

A distance of 15 bases separates the germline ends of V and J, which lose 2 bases and 6 bases respectively. CDR1 and CDR2 are read off the germline V gene as KGHDR and SFDVKD. There are 15 amino acids in the CDR3, from cysteine to phenylalanine inclusive. Of the read, only the CDR3 DNA is kept; its 45 bases are in frame from base 1. The chain was built from TRBV24-1 and TRBJ1-2; no D gene is confidently identified. Source: peripheral blood mononuclear cells (PBMCs), taken when the disease was refractory, from a patient treated with antithyroid drugs. The TCR comes from a female donor with Graves disease. In nucleotides, the sequence is TGTGCCACCAGTGATTCAGGAGGCAGACTTAATGGCTACACCTTC. Its coded protein is CATSDSGGRLNGYTF.